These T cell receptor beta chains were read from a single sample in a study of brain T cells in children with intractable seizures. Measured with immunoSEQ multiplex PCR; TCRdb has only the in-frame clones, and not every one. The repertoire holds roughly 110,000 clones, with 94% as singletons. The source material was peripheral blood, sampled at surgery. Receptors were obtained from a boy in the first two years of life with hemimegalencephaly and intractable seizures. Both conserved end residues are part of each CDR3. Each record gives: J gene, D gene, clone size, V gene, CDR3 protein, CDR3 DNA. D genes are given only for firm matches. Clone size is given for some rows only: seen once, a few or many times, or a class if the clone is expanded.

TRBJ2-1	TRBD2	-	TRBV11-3	CASSLALAGAYNEQFF	TGTGCCAGCAGCTTAGCTCTAGCGGGAGCCTACAATGAGCAGTTCTTC
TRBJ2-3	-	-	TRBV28	CASNPLRADTQYF	TGTGCCAGCAATCCCCTTAGGGCAGATACGCAGTATTTT
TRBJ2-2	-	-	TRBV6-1	CASSERGGGELFF	TGTGCCAGCAGTGAGAGGGGCGGCGGGGAGCTGTTTTTT
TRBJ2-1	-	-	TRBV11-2	CASSLIGLPNNEQFF	TGTGCCAGCAGCTTAATAGGACTTCCTAACAATGAGCAGTTCTTC
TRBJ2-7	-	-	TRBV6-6	CASSPGSYYEQYF	TGTGCCAGCAGTCCAGGGTCTTACTACGAGCAGTACTTC
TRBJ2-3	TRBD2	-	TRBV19	CASSIRGLAGTSSTDTQYF	TGTGCCAGTAGTATTCGGGGACTAGCGGGTACCTCAAGCACAGATACGCAGTATTTT
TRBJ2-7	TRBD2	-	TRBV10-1	CASSEIMGSGSSYEQYF	TGCGCCAGCAGTGAGATCATGGGTAGCGGGTCCTCCTACGAGCAGTACTTC
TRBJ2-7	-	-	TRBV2	CASSEDRGDSYEQYF	TGTGCCAGCAGTGAGGATAGGGGTGACTCCTACGAGCAGTACTTC
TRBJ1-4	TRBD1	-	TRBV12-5	CASGLVDRDRNEKLFF	TGTGCTAGTGGTTTGGTCGACAGGGACCGAAATGAAAAACTGTTTTTT
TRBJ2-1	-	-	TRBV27	CASSPAPLDWSYNEQFF	TGTGCCAGCAGTCCTGCCCCCTTGGACTGGTCATACAATGAGCAGTTCTTC
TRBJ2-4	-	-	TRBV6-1	CASSEDRTGLRIQYF	TGTGCCAGCAGTGAAGACCGGACCGGACTACGCATTCAGTACTTC
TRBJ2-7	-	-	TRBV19	CASSIIRGGSYEQYF	TGTGCCAGTAGTATTATTCGAGGGGGGTCCTACGAGCAGTACTTC
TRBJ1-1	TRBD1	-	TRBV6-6	CASSSTDRGKTEAFF	TGTGCCAGCAGTTCCACGGACAGGGGTAAAACTGAAGCTTTCTTT
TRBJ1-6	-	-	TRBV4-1	CASSYGPGWSPLHF	TGCGCCAGCAGCTACGGGCCAGGTTGGTCACCCCTCCACTTT
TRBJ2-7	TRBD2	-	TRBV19	CASSRASGSPYEQYF	TGTGCCAGTAGTCGGGCTAGCGGGTCCCCCTACGAGCAGTACTTC
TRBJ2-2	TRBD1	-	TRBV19	CASSPRWTGPTGELFF	TGTGCCAGTAGTCCCCGTTGGACAGGCCCCACCGGGGAGCTGTTTTTT
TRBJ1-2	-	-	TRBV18	CASSPRAGDGYTF	TGTGCCAGCTCACCACGGGCAGGGGATGGCTACACCTTC
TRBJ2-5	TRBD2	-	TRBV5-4	CASSYGTSGTQETQYF	TGTGCCAGCAGCTATGGGACTAGCGGGACCCAAGAGACCCAGTACTTC
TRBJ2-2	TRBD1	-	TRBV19	CASSMLAGGNTGELFF	TGTGCCAGTAGTATGTTGGCAGGGGGGAACACCGGGGAGCTGTTTTTT
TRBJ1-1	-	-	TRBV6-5	CASSYSAGRLNTEAFF	TGTGCCAGCAGTTATTCGGCCGGCAGACTGAACACTGAAGCTTTCTTT
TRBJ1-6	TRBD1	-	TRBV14	CASSHRQGVRNSPLHF	TGTGCCAGCAGCCATCGACAGGGCGTGAGGAATTCACCCCTCCACTTT
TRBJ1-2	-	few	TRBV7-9	CASSPLGRDGYTF	TGTGCCAGCAGCCCACTTGGGAGGGACGGCTACACCTTC
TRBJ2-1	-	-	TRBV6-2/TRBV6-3	CASSYFSISSYNEQFF	TGTGCCAGCAGTTATTTTTCGATTAGCTCCTACAATGAGCAGTTCTTC
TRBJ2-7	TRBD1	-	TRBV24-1	CATSDPGQGGYEQYF	TGTGCCACCAGTGATCCCGGACAGGGGGGCTACGAGCAGTACTTC
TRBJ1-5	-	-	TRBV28	CAMSTASSNQPQHF	TGTGCCATGTCGACAGCTTCTAGCAATCAGCCCCAGCATTTT
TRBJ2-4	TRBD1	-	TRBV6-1	CASSEAKGSTGVAKNIQYF	TGTGCCAGCAGTGAAGCGAAGGGATCCACAGGGGTAGCCAAAAACATTCAGTACTTC
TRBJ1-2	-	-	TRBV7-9	CASSPAANYGYTF	TGTGCCAGCAGCCCAGCAGCTAACTATGGCTACACCTTC
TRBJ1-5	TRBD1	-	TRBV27	CASSSTGTQPQHF	TGTGCCAGCAGTTCGACAGGGACTCAGCCCCAGCATTTT
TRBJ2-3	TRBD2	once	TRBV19	CASSGGGKTDTQYF	TGTGCCAGTAGCGGGGGGGGCAAAACAGATACGCAGTATTTT
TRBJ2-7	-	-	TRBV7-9	CASSLVGSGYGYEQYF	TGTGCCAGCAGCTTAGTTGGGTCGGGATACGGCTACGAGCAGTACTTC
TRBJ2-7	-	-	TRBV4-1	CASSLDGSSSYEQYF	TGCGCCAGCAGCCTGGACGGCTCTAGCTCCTACGAGCAGTACTTC
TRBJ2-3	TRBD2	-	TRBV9	CASSVVAGGPSDTQYF	TGTGCCAGCAGCGTAGTGGCGGGAGGGCCCTCGGATACGCAGTATTTT
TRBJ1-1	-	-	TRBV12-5	CASGLVLAGTNTEAFF	TGTGCTAGTGGTTTGGTACTGGCAGGGACCAACACTGAAGCTTTCTTT
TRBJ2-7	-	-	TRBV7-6	CASSLASSGGQAYEQYF	TGTGCCAGCAGCTTAGCGTCCAGTGGGGGTCAGGCCTACGAGCAGTACTTC
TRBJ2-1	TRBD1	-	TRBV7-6	CASSLQGQGHNEQFF	TGTGCCAGCAGCTTACAGGGACAGGGTCACAATGAGCAGTTCTTC
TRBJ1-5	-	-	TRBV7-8	CASSLGVGGGQPQHF	TGTGCCAGCAGCTTAGGGGTGGGAGGCGGGCAGCCCCAGCATTTT
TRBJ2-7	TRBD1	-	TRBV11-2	CASSPGTGAYEQYF	TGTGCCAGCAGCCCGGGGACAGGGGCCTACGAGCAGTACTTC
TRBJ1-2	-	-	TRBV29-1	CSVGAAGGYTF	TGCAGCGTTGGGGCGGCGGGTGGCTACACCTTC
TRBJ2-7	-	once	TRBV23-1	CASSQSTNYEQYF	TGCGCCAGCAGTCAATCGACAAACTACGAGCAGTACTTC
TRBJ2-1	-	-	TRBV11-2	CASSPTLIYNEQFF	TGTGCCAGCAGCCCGACTCTAATCTACAATGAGCAGTTCTTC
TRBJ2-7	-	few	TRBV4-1	CASSPRDSYEQYF	TGCGCCAGCAGCCCCAGGGACTCCTACGAGCAGTACTTC
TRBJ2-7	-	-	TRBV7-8	CASSLYVGEQYF	TGTGCCAGCAGCTTGTACGTAGGGGAGCAGTACTTC
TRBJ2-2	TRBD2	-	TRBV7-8	CASSVAGGDTGELFF	TGTGCCAGCAGCGTGGCGGGGGGCGACACCGGGGAGCTGTTTTTT